This TCR beta chain was retrieved from a study of blood T cell repertoires in COVID-19. Study context: Italy, Spain and the United States were the sources of the convalescent and acute COVID-19 samples.

Trimming took off 2 bases at V and 5 bases at J, with 15 bases between the two ends. This CDR3 has 15 amino acids. Per germline, CDR1 GTSNPN and CDR2 SVGIG (reference sequence). Repertoires were generated with immunoSEQ multiplex PCR, while TCRdb's copy carries only in-frame clones and drops some. The sample has about 66,000 clones; roughly 80% are singletons. This clone was recorded once. The chain uses TRBV30 and TRBJ1-4, with D tentatively TRBD1 (5 bases). Material: peripheral blood. This sequence was found in a man aged 55 to 70 with acute or convalescent COVID-19. CDR3 in amino acids: CAWSTPTVKNEKLFF. CDR3 sequence (DNA): TGTGCCTGGAGTACCCCGACAGTGAAAAATGAAAAACTGTTTTTT.